Described below is a single T cell receptor beta chain sequence and its context. Its antigen is currently unknown. 13 Jbeta primers and 60 Vbeta primers were used for the PCR. TCRdb keeps only in-frame clones here, not all; method: immunoSEQ multiplex PCR. There are 60,000 to 90,000 clones in the sample; less than 75% occur only once, and 7.5% to 9% lies in the top ten. These data originate in a study of cytomegalovirus exposure and HLA in healthy donors. Trimming stripped 4 bases from V and 9 bases from J, with 16 bases between. CDR1 and CDR2 from the germline V gene are SQVTM and ANQGSEA. CDR3 length equals 13 residues. Whole-study findings and limits: The productive fraction for most TCR beta V segments was about 87% or about 30% in an earlier analysis. A few V segments could not be told apart, such as TRBV6-2 and TRBV6-3, and were left out. A later analysis linked a missense variant in DCLRE1C to the trimming of TCR beta V and J genes.

The genes are TRBV29-1 and TRBJ1-5; maybe TRBD1 (6 bases). Specimen: PBMCs. The sequence came from a man aged 35-49 years in good health and CMV-seropositive. CDR3 sequence: CSVGAGDQGPQHF. CDR3 DNA: TGCAGCGTTGGGGCAGGGGACCAGGGGCCCCAGCATTTT.